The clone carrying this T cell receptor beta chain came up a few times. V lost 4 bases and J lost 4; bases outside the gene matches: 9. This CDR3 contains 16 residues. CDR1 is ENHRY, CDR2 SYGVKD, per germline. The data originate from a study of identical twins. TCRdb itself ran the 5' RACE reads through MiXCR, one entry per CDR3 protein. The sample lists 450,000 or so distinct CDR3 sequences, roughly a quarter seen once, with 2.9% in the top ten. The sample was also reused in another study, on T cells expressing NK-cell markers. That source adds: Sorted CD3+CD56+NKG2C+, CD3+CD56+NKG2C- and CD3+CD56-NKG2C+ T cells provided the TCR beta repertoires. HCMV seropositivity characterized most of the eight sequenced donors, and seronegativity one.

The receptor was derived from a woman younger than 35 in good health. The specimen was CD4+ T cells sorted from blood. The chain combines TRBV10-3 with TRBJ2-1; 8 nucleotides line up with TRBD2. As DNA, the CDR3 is TGTGCCATCAGTGGACGTATGGCGGGGGGATACAATGAGCAGTTCTTC. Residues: CAISGRMAGGYNEQFF.